This passage covers 20 T cell receptor beta chains from one sample sequenced in a study of blood T cells in healthy people across ages. Alongside a J-beta primer mix, a sample-barcoded 5' primer served in a second PCR lasting about 6 to 11 cycles. TCRdb itself ran the 5' RACE reads through MiXCR, one entry per CDR3 protein. In the table there are more than 1 million distinct CDR3 sequences, 45% of which are singletons. Sequenced material: blood. The receptors here all came from an older woman in good health.

This clonotype was seen more than once but under ten times. The J gene is TRBJ1-5, the V gene TRBV6-5; D unclear. The CDR3 is 13 amino acids. V lost 7 bases and J 4 bases, leaving 11 bases between the germline ends. Per the germline V gene, CDR1 is MNHEY and CDR2 is SVGAGI. The CDR3 nucleotides read TGTGCCAGCAAGGGATTAGGGAATCAGCCCCAGCATTTT. Protein product: CASKGLGNQPQHF.

This clonotype showed up just a few times. The J gene is TRBJ2-4, the V gene TRBV27; 7 bases line up with TRBD2. CDR1 MNHEY and CDR2 SMNVEV come from the germline V gene (reference sequence). The V and J ends lost 3 bases and 1 base, in that order; junction bases with no gene match: 12. CDR3 length equals 18 residues. The CDR3 DNA reads TGTGCCAGCAGTTTCCCGGACCCGGATAGCGGGGCCAAAAACATTCAGTACTTC. Protein sequence: CASSFPDPDSGAKNIQYF.

This clonotype has just a few counts. This chain connects TRBV6-5 to TRBJ2-7; the D is unclear. Germline V gene data show CDR1 as MNHEY and CDR2 as SVGAGI. The CDR3 length is 14 residues. Deletions cut 0 bases from V and 5 bases from J, with 11 bases between. CDR3 in DNA: TGTGCCAGCAGTTACTCCCCATGGGCTGACGAGCAGTACTTC. Protein sequence: CASSYSPWADEQYF.

There are a few counts of this clonotype. The CDR3 loop reads CSAGQSYYEQYF. CDR3 in DNA: TGCAGTGCAGGACAGTCCTACTACGAGCAGTACTTC. The chain carries TRBV20-1 and TRBJ2-7; possible D gene TRBD1, 6 bases. The CDR3 covers 12 residues. Trimming took off 6 bases at V and 3 bases at J, with 12 bases between the two ends. Germline CDR1 DFQATT, CDR2 SNEGSKA (reference sequence).

This chain connects TRBV12-3 or TRBV12-4 to TRBJ2-5, with 9 bases identical to TRBD2. J was trimmed by 3 bases and V by 2 bases; bases with no gene match: 7. There are 16 residues in the CDR3. DNA for the CDR3: TGTGCCAGCAGTTTACGGCGAGCGGGAGGAAAAGAGACCCAGTACTTC. Protein sequence: CASSLRRAGGKETQYF.

The chain has TRBV30 and TRBJ2-1; 12 nucleotides agree with TRBD2. This CDR3 has 17 amino acids. The germline CDR1 and CDR2 sequences are GTSNPN and SVGIG (reference sequence). With V trimmed by 6 bases and J by 1 base, 10 bases remained unmatched. CDR3 sequence: CACGLAGGLRSYNEQFF. In nucleotides, the CDR3 is TGTGCCTGCGGCCTAGCGGGAGGGTTAAGGTCCTACAATGAGCAGTTCTTC.

V usage is TRBV30 and J usage is TRBJ2-5; 12 bases are shared with TRBD2. The CDR3 has 15 amino acids. Germline lookup yields CDR1 GTSNPN and CDR2 SVGIG (reference sequence). V dropped 2 bases and J dropped 7; count of bases not matched to a gene: 8. The CDR3 DNA reads TGTGCCTGGAGTAAAGGACTAGCGGGAAGGGGGACCCAGTACTTC. Its translation: CAWSKGLAGRGTQYF.

The chain recombines TRBV29-1 with TRBJ1-1; D might be TRBD1 (5 bases). The CDR3 extends over 10 amino acids. V was trimmed by 7 bases and J by 8 bases, leaving 11 bases between them. Germline CDR1 is SQVTM and CDR2 is ANQGSEA. Here the CDR3 DNA reads TGCAGCGCCCGACGGGGCGAAGCTTTCTTT. It specifies CSARRGEAFF.

The chain uses TRBV20-1 and TRBJ2-1; no reliable D call. The CDR3 has 15 amino acids. Germline-derived CDR1 and CDR2 are DFQATT and SNEGSKA (reference sequence). Trimming pared 6 bases from V and 0 bases from J, leaving 15 bases between. The CDR3 protein is CSAAWRRSSYNEQFF. CDR3 DNA: TGCAGTGCCGCCTGGCGCCGAAGCTCCTACAATGAGCAGTTCTTC.

About this clonotype itself: Since the CDR3 does not end with the conserved phenylalanine or tryptophan, this likely comes from a read error. The chain carries TRBV11-2 and TRBJ2-1; D call uncertain. In germline, CDR1 is SGHAT, CDR2 FQNNGV. The CDR3 has 12 residues. The CDR3 DNA reads TGTACCAGCAGCTTAGTACATTCCGGGCAGTTCTTA. The encoded protein is CTSSLVHSGQFL.

This clonotype appeared a few times. The genes are TRBV27 and TRBJ2-1; D is unclear. Trimming removed 3 bases from V and 3 bases from J, with 15 bases in between. Looked up from germline, CDR1 is MNHEY and CDR2 is SMNVEV (reference sequence). This CDR3 comprises 16 residues. In nucleotides, the CDR3 is TGTGCCAGCAGTTTCCGCCCTCTAACCCTCTACAATGAGCAGTTCTTC. Residues: CASSFRPLTLYNEQFF.

This chain uses TRBV29-1 with TRBJ2-1, with D possibly matching TRBD1 (5 bases). The CDR3 length is 12 residues. Per the germline V gene, CDR1 is SQVTM and CDR2 is ANQGSEA. The V and J ends lost 5 bases and 4 bases respectively, with 9 bases between them. CDR3 loop: CSVSTAYNEQFF. The CDR3 region has the DNA TGCAGCGTTTCGACAGCATACAATGAGCAGTTCTTC.

This rearrangement joins TRBV12-3 or TRBV12-4 to TRBJ2-3; D unresolved. V lost 3 bases and J lost 2, with 12 bases in between. The length of the CDR3 is 15 residues. CDR3 nucleotides: TGTGCCAGCAGTTTCAGCTCCCCAGCCACAGATACGCAGTATTTT. This sequence encodes CASSFSSPATDTQYF.

This clonotype was found a few times. This may be a read error: a much more frequent sequence differs by one nucleotide. The V gene is TRBV12-3 or TRBV12-4, the J gene TRBJ2-1; 8 bases match TRBD2. The CDR3 contains 15 residues. The CDR3 coding sequence is TGTGCCGGCAGTTTGACTAGCGCCACAAACAATGAGCAGTTCTTC. This encodes CAGSLTSATNNEQFF.

This clonotype was found many times. This chain links TRBV29-1 with TRBJ1-5; D is perhaps TRBD1 (5 bases). Germline CDR1 is SQVTM and CDR2 is ANQGSEA. V was clipped by 4 bases and J by 3 bases, with 10 bases between them. The length of the CDR3 is 13 residues. CDR3 sequence (DNA): TGCAGCGTTGGGGACGGATACAATCAGCCCCAGCATTTT. This gives the protein CSVGDGYNQPQHF.

The chain joins TRBV7-9 to TRBJ1-2; D is unclear. The ends were cut back, 5 bases at V and 0 bases at J, with 19 bases in the middle. CDR1 SEHNR and CDR2 FQNEAQ come from the germline V gene (reference sequence). This CDR3 has 17 residues. The CDR3 region has the DNA TGTGCCAGCAGCCCCCAGACCTTACAGTCCTCTAACTATGGCTACACCTTC. It codes for CASSPQTLQSSNYGYTF.

DNA for the CDR3: TGCGCCAGCAGCTTGGGATATTTGGCTAGCAGGACTTACAATGAGCAGTTCTTC. This codes for CASSLGYLASRTYNEQFF. The chain is built from TRBV5-1 and TRBJ2-1, with TRBD2 as a possible D gene (5 bases). The CDR3 has 18 residues. V was clipped by 0 bases and J by 4 bases, with 20 bases between them. Germline V gene sequence: CDR1 SGHRS, CDR2 YFSETQ.

Concerning this clonotype: Compared with germline, one end of the junction differs, possibly owing to a read error. This chain uses TRBV15 with TRBJ2-5; D may match TRBD1 or TRBD2 (5 bases each). With the DNA end fitting TRBJ2-4 better, the J assignment may be wrong. The CDR3 loop spans 16 amino acids. The germline gives CDR1 LNHNV, CDR2 YYDKDF (reference sequence). The CDR3 spells CATSPIWGLAKSIQYF. As DNA, the CDR3 is TGTGCCACCAGCCCCATCTGGGGGTTAGCCAAAAGCATTCAGTACTTC.

This clonotype was seen only once. The chain is built from TRBV5-1 and TRBJ2-5; D could derive from TRBD1 or TRBD2 (5 bases each). Germline CDR1 is SGHRS and CDR2 is YFSETQ. This CDR3 contains 18 residues. V shed 0 bases and J shed 2 bases, with 20 bases lying between them. The CDR3 DNA sequence: TGCGCCAGCAGCTTGGGCCAACAGAGGGGCGCTAGGCAAGAGACCCAGTACTTC. Translation: CASSLGQQRGARQETQYF.

This clonotype has just one count. A single base separates this from a much larger clone, so it may be a read error. The chain couples TRBV7-9 to TRBJ2-6, with 8 bases lining up with TRBD1. Germline loops: CDR1 SEHNR, CDR2 FQNEAQ (reference sequence). The CDR3 is 19 amino acids. DNA of the CDR3: TGTGCCAGCAACTCATATCCCGGGACAGGCTTTTCTGGGGCCAACGTCCCGACTTTC. Protein product: CASNSYPGTGFSGANVPTF.